This is a list of T cell receptor beta chains from one sample in a study of CD8 T cells in Susac syndrome. A single record per CDR3 protein comes from TCRdb applying MiXCR to the immunoSEQ multiplex PCR reads. The profile shows about 250,000 distinct CDR3 sequences, over 85% of them singletons. The sample comprised CD4+ T cells from PBMCs. The receptors shown here come from a human donor with multiple sclerosis. The CDR3 runs from the conserved cysteine through the conserved F or W. Each record gives: clone size, J gene, V gene, D gene, CDR3 protein, CDR3 DNA. A D gene is named only where the DNA matches it firmly. Clone size, where shown, is once, few, many, or a class for clones that have expanded.

>NA|TRBJ1-2|TRBV6-5|NA
CASSPGEVFSYTF
TGTGCCAGCAGTCCAGGGGAGGTGTTTAGCTACACCTTC
>NA|TRBJ2-1|TRBV29-1|NA
CSLSGGRVDNEQFF
TGCAGCCTCTCCGGGGGTCGGGTTGATAATGAGCAGTTCTTC
>once|TRBJ2-1|TRBV15|NA
CATSPQLIYNEQFF
TGTGCCACCAGCCCTCAGCTGATTTACAATGAGCAGTTCTTC
>NA|TRBJ1-1|TRBV3-1|TRBD1
CASSQVQGTEAFF
TGTGCCAGCAGCCAAGTACAGGGGACTGAAGCTTTCTTT
>NA|TRBJ2-1|TRBV4-1|TRBD2
CASSQATSGRGHEQFF
TGCGCCAGCAGCCAAGCGACTAGCGGGAGAGGCCATGAGCAGTTCTTC
>NA|TRBJ1-2|TRBV5-1|NA
CASSLAQGDGYTF
TGCGCCAGCAGCTTGGCACAGGGAGATGGCTACACCTTC
>NA|TRBJ1-4|TRBV4-2|TRBD1
CASSQDVAGGHEKLFF
TGTGCCAGCAGCCAAGATGTGGCAGGGGGCCATGAAAAACTGTTTTTT
>NA|TRBJ1-3|TRBV6-6|NA
CASTPHGLGGNTIYF
TGTGCCAGCACCCCGCATGGATTAGGGGGAAACACCATATATTTT
>NA|TRBJ1-1|TRBV20-1|NA
CSVQIGVATEAFF
TGCAGTGTCCAAATAGGGGTGGCCACTGAAGCTTTCTTT
>NA|TRBJ2-3|TRBV10-1|NA
CASSEFRVTDTQYF
TGCGCCAGCAGTGAATTTAGGGTTACAGATACGCAGTATTTT
>NA|TRBJ2-7|TRBV30|NA
CAWSVQIEQYF
TGTGCCTGGAGTGTACAGATCGAGCAGTACTTC
>once|TRBJ1-2|TRBV25-1|NA
CASSGKGLGYTF
TGTGCCAGCAGTGGGAAGGGACTGGGCTACACCTTC
>NA|TRBJ2-2|TRBV23-1|NA
CASTAEGTGKEAPGSCFF
NA
>NA|TRBJ1-2|TRBV5-1|TRBD1
CASSVSGTGAGYTF
TGCGCCAGCAGCGTATCCGGGACAGGGGCTGGCTACACCTTC
>NA|TRBJ2-5|TRBV2|NA
CASSELPGLLGTGETQYF
TGTGCCAGCAGTGAATTACCAGGTCTACTGGGGACGGGGGAGACCCAGTACTTC
>once|TRBJ1-5|TRBV6-5|NA
CASSRDTNQPQHF
TGTGCCAGCAGTAGGGACACCAATCAGCCCCAGCATTTT
>NA|TRBJ1-2|TRBV5-4|NA
CASSFGSQAYGYTF
TGTGCCAGCAGCTTTGGATCCCAGGCCTATGGCTACACCTTC
>few|TRBJ2-2|TRBV7-3|NA
CASSGPNTGELFF
TGTGCCAGCAGCGGCCCGAACACCGGGGAGCTGTTTTTT
>NA|TRBJ2-7|TRBV10-3|NA
CASRREYEQYF
TGTGCCAGCAGACGGGAGTACGAGCAGTACTTC
>NA|TRBJ2-3|TRBV7-2|NA
CASSKSGNRGTDTQYF
TGTGCCAGCAGCAAAAGTGGGAACAGGGGCACAGATACGCAGTATTTT
>NA|TRBJ2-1|TRBV30|TRBD2
CAWSPSGGGLMRPDNEQFF
TGTGCCTGGAGTCCTAGCGGGGGGGGGCTAATGAGGCCCGATAATGAGCAGTTCTTC
>NA|TRBJ1-1|TRBV19|NA
CASSINSPGPITEAFF
TGTGCCAGTAGTATTAATTCGCCGGGGCCCATCACTGAAGCTTTCTTT
>NA|TRBJ2-2|TRBV9|NA
CASSARANTGELFF
TGTGCCAGCAGCGCACGCGCGAACACCGGGGAGCTGTTTTTT
>NA|TRBJ1-1|TRBV5-4|NA
CASSTGRASTEAFF
TGTGCCAGCAGCACTGGACGCGCTTCCACTGAAGCTTTCTTT
>NA|TRBJ1-3|TRBV15|TRBD1
CATSRARDRGLLTSGNTIYF
TGTGCCACCAGCAGAGCCCGGGACAGGGGCCTCCTTACCTCTGGAAACACCATATATTTT
>NA|TRBJ2-1|TRBV12-3/TRBV12-4|NA
CATGVGAEQFF
TGTGCCACCGGCGTAGGGGCTGAGCAGTTCTTC
>NA|TRBJ1-2|TRBV20-1|NA
CSARDLDRIGASYGYTF
TGCAGTGCTAGAGATCTCGACAGGATCGGGGCCAGCTATGGCTACACCTTC
>NA|TRBJ1-1|TRBV3-1|NA
CASSHPLGRNTEAFF
TGTGCCAGCAGCCACCCCCTCGGACGGAACACTGAAGCTTTCTTT
>once|TRBJ2-3|TRBV18|TRBD2
CASTPLARRTDTQYF
TGTGCCAGCACACCACTAGCGCGCCGCACAGATACGCAGTATTTT
>once|TRBJ2-7|TRBV11-2|NA
CASSLVQGLIYEQYF
TGTGCCAGCAGCTTAGTACAGGGCTTGATCTACGAGCAGTACTTC
>NA|TRBJ1-1|TRBV18|NA
CASSPPVPYTEAFF
TGTGCCAGCTCACCACCGGTTCCGTACACTGAAGCTTTCTTT
>NA|TRBJ1-1|TRBV29-1|TRBD1
CSVVQGANTEAFF
TGCAGCGTTGTACAGGGGGCGAACACTGAAGCTTTCTTT
>NA|TRBJ2-3|TRBV20-1|TRBD2
CSAQKAGTSSTDTQYF
TGCAGTGCCCAAAAAGCGGGGACTAGCAGCACAGATACGCAGTATTTT
>once|TRBJ1-5|TRBV3-1|TRBD1
CASSLIQGRRPSQHF
TGTGCCAGCAGCCTGATACAGGGGCGCCGTCCGTCCCAGCATTTT
>NA|TRBJ2-2|TRBV7-2|NA
CASSFSGAGELFF
TGTGCCAGCAGCTTTTCTGGGGCCGGGGAGCTGTTTTTT
>NA|TRBJ2-1|TRBV25-1|TRBD2
CASSEGTSGRRGNEQFF
TGTGCCAGCAGTGAAGGAACTAGCGGGAGAAGGGGAAATGAGCAGTTCTTC
>NA|TRBJ2-1|TRBV19|NA
CASSADREDEQFF
TGTGCCAGTAGTGCCGACAGGGAGGATGAGCAGTTCTTC
>NA|TRBJ1-3|TRBV20-1|TRBD1
CSAGQGRRNTIYF
TGCAGTGCGGGACAGGGGAGAAGAAACACCATATATTTT
>NA|TRBJ1-1|TRBV7-8|NA
CASSFWSPALVGMNTEAFF
TGTGCCAGCAGCTTTTGGTCCCCGGCGCTGGTTGGAATGAACACTGAAGCTTTCTTT
>NA|TRBJ2-3|TRBV4-2|TRBD1
CASRSGTDYTDTQYF
TGTGCCAGCAGATCCGGGACAGACTACACAGATACGCAGTATTTT
>NA|TRBJ2-6|TRBV2|NA
CASSGPGKSGANVLTF
TGTGCCAGCAGTGGCCCAGGGAAGTCTGGGGCCAACGTCCTGACTTTC
>once|TRBJ2-5|TRBV19|NA
CASSMNRQQETQYF
TGTGCCAGTAGTATGAATCGCCAGCAAGAGACCCAGTACTTC
>NA|TRBJ2-3|TRBV20-1|NA
CSAGDPRQLFGTDTQYF
TGCAGTGCTGGAGATCCCAGGCAGCTCTTTGGCACAGATACGCAGTATTTT
>NA|TRBJ2-5|TRBV18|TRBD2
CASSPPRTSGRARETQYF
TGTGCCAGCTCACCACCGAGGACTAGCGGGAGGGCCCGGGAGACCCAGTACTTC
>NA|TRBJ1-2|TRBV7-9|NA
CAGGRQNYGYTF
TGTGCCGGCGGCAGGCAAAACTATGGCTACACCTTC
>NA|TRBJ1-2|TRBV7-2|NA
CASSLEMAANYGYTF
TGTGCCAGCAGCTTAGAGATGGCAGCTAACTATGGCTACACCTTC
>NA|TRBJ1-5|TRBV29-1|TRBD1
CSVGGQGDTTQHF
TGCAGCGTTGGTGGCCAGGGGGATACAACCCAGCATTTT
>NA|TRBJ1-1|TRBV6-5|NA
CASRTAGTPKWAFF
TGTGCCAGCAGAACAGCCGGGACGCCTAAGTGGGCTTTCTTT
>once|TRBJ1-1|TRBV6-4|TRBD1
CASSEDRGAFF
TGTGCCAGCAGTGAAGACAGGGGAGCTTTCTTT
>NA|TRBJ2-5|TRBV20-1|NA
CSARNMGETQYF
TGCAGTGCTAGGAACATGGGGGAGACCCAGTACTTC
>NA|TRBJ2-5|TRBV20-1|NA
CSARDPLRETQYF
TGCAGTGCTAGAGACCCCCTCAGGGAGACCCAGTACTTC
>NA|TRBJ1-5|TRBV4-1|TRBD1
CASSDRGLGSNQPQHF
TGCGCCAGCAGTGACAGGGGGCTCGGAAGCAATCAGCCCCAGCATTTT
>NA|TRBJ1-1|TRBV10-3|NA
CAISDRGNTEAFF
TGTGCCATCAGTGACAGGGGGAACACTGAAGCTTTCTTT
>NA|TRBJ2-7|TRBV27|NA
CASSFRGGGYEQYF
TGTGCCAGCAGTTTTCGGGGTGGGGGTTACGAGCAGTACTTC